This T cell receptor (beta chain) was found in a study of CD8+ T cells in alopecia areata. In the study overall: Treated patients were given 5 to 10 mg oral tofacitinib twice daily. Scoring of treated patients' severity used the percentage of affected scalp area.

With respect to this clone: Its antigen is undetermined.

Specified treatment: oral pan-JAK inhibitor, 5-10 mg twice daily. Sequencing used cDNA as its template, made by extracting RNA and reverse transcribing it. Sequencing used immunoSEQ multiplex PCR; TCRdb keeps in-frame clones, though not all of them. This repertoire shows around 150,000 clones, under 70% found once; its top ten account for 0.7% to 1%. CDR1 and CDR2 (germline): SQVTM, ANQGSEA. The CDR3 spans 14 residues. Trimming removed 7 bases from V and 5 bases from J, with 17 bases in between. Whole-study results and caveats: In scalp and blood, many expanded lesional clones persisted during tofacitinib. Elevated clonality characterized lesional scalp relative to normal scalp, particularly in alopecia totalis/universalis.

This TCR came from a human donor with alopecia areata. The V gene is TRBV29-1, the J gene TRBJ2-2; D uncertain. The starting material was CD4+ T cells sorted from blood, obtained at week 4, from a patient treated with tofacitinib. CDR3 region: CSASVTGFTGELFF. The CDR3 bases are TGCAGCGCCTCGGTAACCGGGTTTACCGGGGAGCTGTTTTTT.